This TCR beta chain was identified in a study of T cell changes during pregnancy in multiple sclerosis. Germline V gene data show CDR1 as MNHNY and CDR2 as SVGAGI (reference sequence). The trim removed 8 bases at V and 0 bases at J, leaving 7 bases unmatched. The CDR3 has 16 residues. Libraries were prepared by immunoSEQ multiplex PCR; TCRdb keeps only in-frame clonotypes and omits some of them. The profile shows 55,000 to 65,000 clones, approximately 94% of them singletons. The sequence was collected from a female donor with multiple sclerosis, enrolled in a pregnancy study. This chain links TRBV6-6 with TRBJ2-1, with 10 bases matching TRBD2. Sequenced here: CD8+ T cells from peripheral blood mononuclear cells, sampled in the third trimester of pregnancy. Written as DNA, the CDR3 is TGTGCCAGCGGACTAGCGGAAGTGAGCTCCTACAATGAGCAGTTCTTC. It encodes CASGLAEVSSYNEQFF.